These 17 T cell receptor beta chains were sequenced from one sample in a study of chemoradiotherapy in HPV16-positive cancers. Profiled with immunoSEQ multiplex PCR; TCRdb holds only in-frame clones, not every one. The sample yields 15,000 to 20,000 clones, approximately 90% seen once. This material consisted of blood, taken from a patient who underwent chemoradiotherapy. The receptors come from a human donor with HPV-associated anogenital cancer.

This clone appeared a single time. The chain recombines TRBV7-9 with TRBJ2-5, with TRBD2 matching over 11 bases. CDR3 size: 15 residues. With 2 bases clipped from V and 1 base from J, the junction kept 0 bases outside the gene matches. Germline CDR1 SEHNR, CDR2 FQNEAQ (reference sequence). The CDR3 reads CASSLLAGGQETQYF. CDR3 nucleotide sequence: TGTGCCAGCAGCTTACTAGCGGGGGGCCAAGAGACCCAGTACTTC.

This chain connects TRBV6-6 to TRBJ1-2; 8 bases fit TRBD1. The CDR3 runs to 14 residues. Germline loops: CDR1 MNHNY, CDR2 SVGAGI (reference sequence). Unmatched junction bases numbered 13, after V lost 8 bases and J lost 8 bases. For the CDR3, the DNA is TGTGCCAGCCGAGCTCCCGGACAGGGTGGCGGCTACACCTTC. Translating it yields CASRAPGQGGGYTF.

The chain couples TRBV5-6 to TRBJ2-3; 7 bases map to TRBD2. Looked up from germline, CDR1 is SGHDT and CDR2 is YYEEEE. Losses at the gene ends were 4 bases for V and 0 bases for J; bases not matched to a gene: 8. The CDR3 totals 16 residues. CDR3 nucleotides: TGTGCCAGCAGCCCGGAGAGGGACTATAGCACAGATACGCAGTATTTT. Translating gives CASSPERDYSTDTQYF.

The chain uses TRBV7-9 and TRBJ1-2, with D maybe TRBD1 (6 bases). The CDR3 has 14 amino acids. The V gene's germline CDR1 is SEHNR and CDR2 FQNEAQ (reference sequence). V lost 0 bases to trimming and J lost 3 bases, with 8 bases between them. The CDR3 sequence is CASSLAQGHYGYTF. CDR3 sequence (DNA): TGTGCCAGCAGCTTAGCACAGGGTCACTATGGCTACACCTTC.

This chain uses TRBV4-2 with TRBJ1-3; D is unclear. CDR3 length equals 15 residues. The V end was cut by 1 base, the J end by 0 bases, with 7 bases between. Germline loops: CDR1 LGHNA, CDR2 YNFKEQ. Here the CDR3 DNA reads TGTGCCAGCAGCCAAGTTTCTGGCTCTGGAAACACCATATATTTT. Translated, it gives CASSQVSGSGNTIYF.

CDR3 in DNA: TGCGCCAGCAGCTTTTCTAGCGGGGGGGCCAGGGTTGAGCAGTTCTTC. It encodes CASSFSSGGARVEQFF. This sequence joins TRBV5-1 and TRBJ2-1; 12 bases are shared with TRBD2. The CDR3 covers 16 residues. Losses at the gene ends were 2 bases for V and 9 bases for J; bases not matched to a gene: 9. The germline CDR1 and CDR2 sequences are SGHRS and YFSETQ.

The chain recombines TRBV9 with TRBJ1-3; D may be TRBD1 (5 bases). V was cut by 0 bases and J by 0 bases, with 13 bases left in between. The CDR3 has 17 residues. Germline V gene lookup returns CDR1 SGDLS and CDR2 YYNGEE. CDR3: CASSVDGQRVSGNTIYF. DNA of the CDR3: TGTGCCAGCAGCGTAGATGGACAACGGGTCTCTGGAAACACCATATATTTT. The variable domain in full, completed from reference TRBV9 and TRBJ1-3, reads DSGVTQTPKHLITATGQRVTLRCSPRSGDLSVYWYQQSLDQGLQFLIQYYNGEERAKGNILERFSAQQFPDLHSELNLSSLELGDSALYFCASSVDGQRVSGNTIYFGEGSWLTVV.

The chain recombines TRBV5-6 with TRBJ2-7, with TRBD2 matching 8 bases. There are 15 residues in the CDR3. J gave up 4 bases and V 3 bases, and 9 bases lay outside the gene matches. Looked up from germline, CDR1 is SGHDT and CDR2 is YYEEEE. DNA of the CDR3: TGTGCCAGCAGCTGGGATCGGGGGGGGCCGTACGAGCAGTACGTC. This encodes CASSWDRGGPYEQYV.

The J gene is TRBJ2-1, the V gene TRBV4-1; 7 nucleotides line up with TRBD2. The V gene end was trimmed by 9 bases and the J gene end by 3 bases; junction bases not matched to a gene: 5. The CDR3 runs to 13 residues. The germline CDR1 and CDR2 sequences are MGHRA and YSYEKL. Here the CDR3 DNA reads TGCGCCAGTGGGGGGGAAATCTACAATGAGCAGTTCTTC. Protein: CASGGEIYNEQFF.

The rearrangement links TRBV18 to TRBJ1-5, with TRBD1 matching 7 bases. The CDR3 runs 14 residues. After removal of 4 bases from V and 8 bases from J, the junction contained 8 bases not matched to a gene. Germline lookup yields CDR1 KGHSH and CDR2 LQKENI. The CDR3 is CASSQGGGGEPQHF. The CDR3 DNA sequence: TGTGCCAGCTCACAGGGAGGGGGCGGGGAGCCCCAGCATTTT.

The rearrangement joins TRBV9 to TRBJ2-2; perhaps TRBD2 as D (6 bases). The CDR3 is 16 residues long. With 1 base removed from V and 2 bases from J, the gap between germline ends came to 12 bases. Germline V CDR1 and CDR2: SGDLS, YYNGEE. CDR3 sequence (DNA): TGTGCCAGCAGCGTATCCGGGACTCCCAACACCGGGGAGCTGTTTTTT. Its translation is CASSVSGTPNTGELFF.

This clone came up once. The chain uses TRBV4-1 and TRBJ1-2; 7 bases line up with TRBD1. Germline V gene lookup returns CDR1 MGHRA and CDR2 YSYEKL. This CDR3 comprises 15 residues. The ends lost 5 bases at V and 3 bases at J; junction bases unmatched: 9. The chain's CDR3 is CASSAQDRADYGYTF. The CDR3 DNA reads as TGCGCCAGCAGCGCCCAAGACAGGGCTGACTATGGCTACACCTTC.

The J gene is TRBJ1-2, the V gene TRBV5-1; D not certain. CDR1 and CDR2 (germline): SGHRS, YFSETQ. The CDR3 is 14 residues long. V was cut by 1 base and J by 2 bases, with 9 bases left in between. CDR3 in DNA: TGCGCCAGCAGCTTGACTCTGGGAAACTATGGCTACACCTTC. Amino acids: CASSLTLGNYGYTF.

The chain carries TRBV29-1 and TRBJ1-2, with D perhaps matching TRBD1 (6 bases). This CDR3 is 14 amino acids long. Trimming took 0 bases from V and 8 from J, leaving 16 bases between them. The germline V gene has CDR1 SQVTM and CDR2 ANQGSEA. The CDR3 loop is CSVEDLGGVRGYTF. The CDR3, as DNA: TGCAGCGTTGAAGATTTGGGGGGCGTTCGAGGCTACACCTTC.

The chain is built from TRBV9 and TRBJ2-1; 11 bases line up with TRBD1. The CDR3 is 15 residues long. Germline CDR1 is SGDLS and CDR2 is YYNGEE. The junction had 8 bases not matched to a gene; V was cut back by 3 bases and J by 9 bases. The CDR3 loop is CASSAYGQGASEQFF. The CDR3 DNA follows: TGTGCCAGCAGCGCATACGGACAGGGGGCTTCTGAGCAGTTCTTC.

This clone was counted between two and nine times. The rearrangement joins TRBV30 to TRBJ1-2; D may be TRBD1 (6 bases). From germline, CDR1 is GTSNPN and CDR2 SVGIG (reference sequence). Trimming pared 2 bases from V and 5 bases from J, leaving 15 bases between. CDR3 length equals 14 residues. CDR3 protein: CAWSTSRGAYGYTF. The CDR3 DNA sequence: TGTGCCTGGAGTACGTCGCGGGGGGCTTATGGCTACACCTTC.

The chain has TRBV9 and TRBJ1-2, with 9 bases aligning to TRBD1. The CDR3 sequence is 16 residues long. Trimming took 0 bases from V and 4 from J; bases not matched to a gene: 7. Germline V gives CDR1 SGDLS, CDR2 YYNGEE. The CDR3: CASSVGGGTGTYGYTF. The CDR3 DNA reads TGTGCCAGCAGCGTAGGGGGGGGGACAGGGACCTATGGCTACACCTTC.